This TCR beta chain was documented in a study of blood T cell repertoires in COVID-19 (dated by TCRdb to the early 2020s). About the investigation overall: Samples covering the acute and convalescent phases of COVID-19 were provided by collaborators in the United States, Italy and Spain. The sample metadata nearly always contained a de-identified subject ID, COVID-19 status, age in years and sex. Where available, HLA class I and class II types were obtained from metadata supplied by the sample provider rather than from assay-based typing. The samples were drawn from the first 160 participants of the ongoing ImmuneRACE study and from under 1,500 subjects provided by 6 global collaborators. A freely available public database, intended as a resource for researchers studying the immune response to SARS-CoV-2, is where the repertoires were released. Deeply sampled blood TCRbeta repertoires from subjects exposed to, actively infected with, or recovered from COVID-19 were included in the dataset. The prospective study material was composed of cDNA or gDNA derived from T cells, B-cell-depleted T cells, or PBMCs. Broader findings and caveats from the paper: How much clinical and demographic metadata was included differed by source and by participant, and the metadata was provided uncurated.

The immunoSEQ Assay, a bias-controlled multiplex PCR, was used to amplify TCRbeta CDR3 regions from genomic DNA. The original pipeline was this. Within the assay, amplification of reference gene primers was used to estimate how many nucleated cells each sample contained. To quantify the absolute abundance of each unique TCRbeta CDR3 rearrangement, sequence reads were collapsed and filtered. Productive Simpson clonality was computed per sample as the square root of Simpson's diversity index over productive rearrangements. Sourced from immuneACCESS, this table was stored by TCRdb with only in-frame sequences that have V and J called. A share of the clones is absent; for the studies checked, an unresolved V gene accounts for under half, and the remainder has no known explanation. For V, J and clone size, that table is used; D and trimming come from the DNA. This sample gives roughly 210,000 clones in total; about 85% of them show up just once. The top ten clonotypes cover approximately 1.6% of the sample.

The collaborating institutions used their own protocols to collect whole blood in K2EDTA tubes. For TCRbeta analysis, collaborator samples were shipped as frozen whole blood, as isolated PBMCs, or as DNA extracted from either sample type. As for this clone: Its binding antigen is unknown. Base qualities are missing; no much larger clone stands one base away.

The germline V gene specifies SGDLS as CDR1 and YYNGEE as CDR2. Taken from cysteine to phenylalanine, the CDR3 has 15 residues. Here the CDR3 DNA is all that survives: 45 bases in frame from base 1. V trim: 3 bases; J trim: 1 base; unmatched bases: 3. The chain uses TRBV9 and TRBJ2-7; the central 11 bases match TRBD1. This receptor was identified in a man between 70 and 80 years old with acute or convalescent COVID-19. Sequenced input: peripheral blood. The CDR3 amino acid sequence is: CASSAGTGGSYEQYF. The nucleotide sequence reads as follows: TGTGCCAGCAGCGCCGGGACAGGGGGGTCCTACGAGCAGTACTTC.